A selection of T cell receptor beta chains follows, all from one sample in a study of neurological immune-mediated disorders. TCRdb redid the calling of the 5' RACE reads with MiXCR, one entry per CDR3 protein. In the table there are 77,000 or so distinct CDR3 sequences, approximately 9.4% of which are singletons. The sample was PBMCs. The receptor source for this set is a middle-aged man in good health. Both conserved end residues are part of each CDR3. D genes are given only for firm matches. Some rows have no size entry. The others give once, few or many, or a class for an expanded clone.

V	J	size	D	CDR3	DNA
TRBV20-1	TRBJ2-3	many	TRBD1	CSADSPHRGGTDTQYF	TGCAGTGCTGATAGCCCCCACAGGGGTGGTACAGATACGCAGTATTTT
TRBV12-3/TRBV12-4	TRBJ1-4	.	.	CAGSFGGAVKLFF	TGTGCCGGAAGTTTTGGGGGGGCGGTAAAACTGTTTTTT
TRBV10-3	TRBJ1-1	many	.	CAISDYGGLEGTEAFF	TGTGCCATCAGTGATTATGGAGGGCTCGAAGGCACTGAAGCTTTCTTT
TRBV12-3/TRBV12-4	TRBJ2-4	medium-sized	.	CASSFLSSAKNIQYF	TGTGCCAGCAGTTTTCTTAGTTCAGCCAAAAACATTCAGTACTTC
TRBV28	TRBJ2-1	many	TRBD2	CASRPGGSGGEQFF	TGTGCCAGCAGGCCGGGCGGGAGCGGGGGTGAGCAGTTCTTC
TRBV18	TRBJ2-6	.	TRBD2	CASSMTGGGASSGANVLTF	TGTGCCAGCTCAATGACCGGGGGAGGGGCCTCCTCTGGGGCCAACGTCCTGACTTTC
TRBV5-1	TRBJ1-1	many	.	CASSPQGMNTEAFF	TGCGCCAGCAGCCCGCAAGGTATGAACACTGAAGCTTTCTTT
TRBV6-5	TRBJ2-2	many	.	CASSHTGELFF	TGTGCCAGCAGTCACACCGGGGAGCTGTTTTTT
TRBV5-5	TRBJ2-1	many	TRBD2	CASSRQPGLEISEQFF	TGTGCCAGCAGCCGCCAACCGGGACTAGAAATTAGCGAGCAGTTCTTC
TRBV29-1	TRBJ1-1	many	.	CSVDRPNTEAFF	TGCAGCGTTGACCGCCCTAACACTGAAGCTTTCTTT
TRBV4-1	TRBJ2-3	many	.	CASSQVSVEGTDTQYF	TGCGCCAGCAGCCAAGTGAGCGTGGAGGGGACAGATACGCAGTATTTT
TRBV20-1	TRBJ2-3	.	.	CSSHRDSTDTQYF	TGCAGTTCCCACCGGGACTCGACAGATACGCAGTATTTT
TRBV5-1	TRBJ2-7	.	.	CASSFVSSYEQYF	TGCGCCAGCAGCTTCGTATCCAGCTACGAGCAGTACTTC
TRBV7-3	TRBJ2-3	many	TRBD2	CASSPGGIRADTQYF	TGTGCCAGCAGCCCCGGGGGGATTAGAGCAGATACGCAGTATTTT
TRBV7-3	TRBJ2-1	many	.	CASSLTSGISSYNEQFF	TGTGCCAGCAGCTTAACGAGTGGAATAAGCTCCTACAATGAGCAGTTCTTC
TRBV4-2	TRBJ2-2	many	.	CASNPNWGTNTGELFF	TGTGCCAGCAACCCTAACTGGGGTACGAACACCGGGGAGCTGTTTTTT
TRBV29-1	TRBJ1-1	many	.	CSVDQGPNTEAFF	TGCAGCGTCGACCAGGGCCCGAACACTGAAGCTTTCTTT
TRBV12-3/TRBV12-4	TRBJ1-2	many	TRBD1	CPRDREISGYTF	TGTCCCCGGGACAGGGAAATTTCTGGCTACACCTTC
TRBV3-1	TRBJ2-2	many	.	CASSQDPYTGELFF	TGTGCCAGCAGCCAAGATCCCTACACCGGGGAGCTGTTTTTT
TRBV7-9	TRBJ2-7	many	TRBD1	CASIPRGSYEQYF	TGTGCCAGCATCCCCAGGGGGTCCTACGAGCAGTACTTC
TRBV7-7	TRBJ2-7	many	TRBD1	CASSFGTGYEQYF	TGTGCCAGCAGCTTCGGGACAGGCTACGAGCAGTACTTC
TRBV2	TRBJ1-6	many	TRBD1	CASTPFDRDNSPLHF	TGTGCCAGCACCCCATTCGACAGGGACAATTCACCCCTCCACTTT
TRBV28	TRBJ1-5	many	.	CASSDSRGLHQPQHF	TGTGCCAGCAGTGATTCCCGGGGACTCCATCAGCCCCAGCATTTT
TRBV20-1	TRBJ2-2	.	TRBD1	CSASPQGVNTGELFF	TGCAGTGCTAGCCCCCAGGGGGTGAACACCGGGGAGCTGTTTTTT
TRBV15	TRBJ2-1	many	.	CATKAGLSSYNEQFF	TGTGCCACCAAAGCGGGTTTGAGCTCCTACAATGAGCAGTTCTTC
TRBV7-6	TRBJ2-2	many	.	CASSRAPNTGELFF	TGTGCCAGCAGCCGGGCCCCAAACACCGGGGAGCTGTTTTTT